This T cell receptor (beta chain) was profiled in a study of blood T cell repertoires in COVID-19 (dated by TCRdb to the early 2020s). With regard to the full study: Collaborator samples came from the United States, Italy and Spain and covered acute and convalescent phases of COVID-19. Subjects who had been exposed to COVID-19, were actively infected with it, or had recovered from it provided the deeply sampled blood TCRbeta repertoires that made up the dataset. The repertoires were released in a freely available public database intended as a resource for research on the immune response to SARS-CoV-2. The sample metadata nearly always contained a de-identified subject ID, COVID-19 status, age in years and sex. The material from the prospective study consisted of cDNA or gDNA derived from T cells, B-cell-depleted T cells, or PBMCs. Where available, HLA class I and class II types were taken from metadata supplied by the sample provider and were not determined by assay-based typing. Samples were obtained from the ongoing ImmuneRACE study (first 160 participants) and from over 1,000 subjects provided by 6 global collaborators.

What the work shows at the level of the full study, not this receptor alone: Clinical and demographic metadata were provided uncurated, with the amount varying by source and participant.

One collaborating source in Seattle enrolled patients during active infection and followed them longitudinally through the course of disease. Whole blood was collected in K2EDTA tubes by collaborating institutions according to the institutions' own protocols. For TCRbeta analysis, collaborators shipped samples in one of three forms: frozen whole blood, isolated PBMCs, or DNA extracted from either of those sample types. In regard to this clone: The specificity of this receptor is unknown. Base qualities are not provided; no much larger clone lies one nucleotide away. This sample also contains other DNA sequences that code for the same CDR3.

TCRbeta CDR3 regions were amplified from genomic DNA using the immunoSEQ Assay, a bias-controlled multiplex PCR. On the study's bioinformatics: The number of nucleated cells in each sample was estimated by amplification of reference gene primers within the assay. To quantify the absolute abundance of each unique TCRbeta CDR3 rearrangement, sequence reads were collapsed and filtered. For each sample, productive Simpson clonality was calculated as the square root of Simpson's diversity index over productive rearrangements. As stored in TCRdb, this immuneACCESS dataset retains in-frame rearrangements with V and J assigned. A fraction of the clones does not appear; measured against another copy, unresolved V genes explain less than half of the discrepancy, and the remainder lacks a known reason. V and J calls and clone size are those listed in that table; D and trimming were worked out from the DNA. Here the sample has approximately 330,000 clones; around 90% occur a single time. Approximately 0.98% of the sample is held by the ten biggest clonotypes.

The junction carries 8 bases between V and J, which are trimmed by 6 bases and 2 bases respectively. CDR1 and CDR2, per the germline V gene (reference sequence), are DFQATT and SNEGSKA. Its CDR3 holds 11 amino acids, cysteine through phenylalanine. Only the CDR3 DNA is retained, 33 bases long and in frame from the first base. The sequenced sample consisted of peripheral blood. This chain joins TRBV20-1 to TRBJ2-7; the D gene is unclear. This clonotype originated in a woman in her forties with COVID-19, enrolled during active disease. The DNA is TGCAGTGCCCCTTACACCTACGAGCAGTACTTC. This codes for CSAPYTYEQYF.